This TCR beta chain was sequenced in a study of technical replicates of blood from a few donors. The repertoire was sequenced with immunoSEQ multiplex PCR; TCRdb's copy has only in-frame clones and lacks some. The sample shows around 83,000 clones, 91% of them seen only once. The CDR3 covers 14 residues. The germline CDR1 and CDR2 sequences are SNHLY and FYNNEI. With 6 bases clipped from V and 7 bases from J, the junction kept 9 bases outside the gene matches. Sequenced sample: T cells isolated from PBMCs. This chain links TRBV2 with TRBJ1-5; TRBD1 matches at 7 bases. The clonotype was recovered from a human donor in good health. Some clones in this sample may be carry-over from other donors' samples. CDR3 sequence reads: CASRLGQSNQPQHF. CDR3 in DNA: TGTGCCAGCAGGTTGGGACAGTCTAACCAGCCCCAGCATTTT.